The clone carrying this TCR beta chain was seen more than once but under ten times. J lost 5 bases, V lost 1 base, and 4 bases had no gene match. Per germline, CDR1 SGHDT and CDR2 YYEEEE. The CDR3 length is 14 residues. Assay: immunoSEQ multiplex PCR; the TCRdb copy retains only in-frame clones and omits some. The table records about 280,000 clones, roughly 80% of them present only once. The data belong to a study of blood T cell repertoires in COVID-19. Whole-study context: T cells, B-cell-depleted T cells, or PBMCs provided the cDNA or gDNA that served as material.

Living in roughly 25 US areas, the participants were between about 18 and 100 years of age. Participants had their cohort set by participant-reported clinical history. It was within 2 weeks before study entry that exposed participants met a COVID-19 case. The chain links TRBV5-6 to TRBJ2-5; 8 positions agree with TRBD2. This TCR was recovered from a man aged 40-49 years who had been exposed to COVID-19. Sample: PBMCs or T cells enriched from blood (not recorded which). The CDR3 nucleotides are TGTGCCAGCAGCTTGTTGGTAGCGGGGGAGACCCAGTACTTC. Encoded protein: CASSLLVAGETQYF.